This T cell receptor beta chain emerged from a study of regulatory T cells in long-lasting Graves disease. Overall study results and limits: Persistent disease preferred TRBV28, TRBJ1-2 and TRBJ2-5; new disease, TRBV20-1 and TRBJ2-1.

The TCR beta library used iRepertoire HTBI primers with Arm-PCR amplification of CDR3. Per the original data handling: The identification of 55 to 70 TRBV and roughly 15 TRBJ segments was made across samples. Each CDR3 protein is one row after TCRdb ran MiXCR on the multiplex PCR reads. It is TCRdb's table, rather than the study itself, that gives the V and J calls and clone size. Here the sample spans hundreds of thousands of distinct CDR3 sequences, roughly a fifth being singletons. Noted time point: persistent/refractory GD, antithyroid drugs over 5 years with positive TRAb. Preparation of the TCR library used RNA extracted from PBMCs. The EDTA tubes were filled with around 8.5 milliliters of drawn peripheral blood. V lost 0 bases and J lost 3; bases outside the gene matches: 11. Looked up from germline, CDR1 is DFQATT and CDR2 is SNEGSKA (reference sequence). CDR3 length: 17 amino acids. Regarding this clonotype: Its specificity is not known.

The origin of this receptor is a female donor with Graves disease. The sequences come from peripheral blood mononuclear cells (PBMCs), collected when the disease was refractory, from a patient treated with antithyroid drugs. The chain carries TRBV20-1 and TRBJ2-1; 7 nucleotides agree with TRBD2. In DNA, the CDR3 is TGCAGTGCTAGAGAAGTGTCGGGGCTAGCGGTCTACAATGAGCAGTTCTTC. Amino acid sequence: CSAREVSGLAVYNEQFF.